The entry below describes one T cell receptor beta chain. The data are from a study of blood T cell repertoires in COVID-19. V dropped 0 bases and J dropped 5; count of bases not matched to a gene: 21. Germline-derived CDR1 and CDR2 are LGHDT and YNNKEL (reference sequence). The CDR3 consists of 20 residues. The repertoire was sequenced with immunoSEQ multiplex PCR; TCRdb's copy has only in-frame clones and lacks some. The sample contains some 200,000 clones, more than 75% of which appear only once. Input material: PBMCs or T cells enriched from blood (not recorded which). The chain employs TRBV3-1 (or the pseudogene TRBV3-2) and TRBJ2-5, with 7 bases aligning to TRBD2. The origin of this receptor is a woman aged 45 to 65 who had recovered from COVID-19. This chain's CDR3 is CASSQDLRVGSGLAFETQYF. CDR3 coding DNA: TGTGCCAGCAGCCAAGATCTTCGTGTGGGTAGCGGGCTCGCCTTTGAGACCCAGTACTTC.